Included here is one T cell receptor beta chain sequence, with context. Antigen: not known. The data are from a study of T-cell reconstitution after alpha-beta-depleted transplantation in children. The TCRbeta library incorporated unique molecular identifiers. TCRdb redid the calling of the PCR reads with MiXCR, one entry per CDR3 protein. The sample consists of 200,000 to 250,000 distinct CDR3 sequences, 20% to 30% of them appearing once. Study results and limitations: Most T-cell counts and diversity one year after the transplant came from T cells that were newly produced. Reports say that about two months after transplant, the alpha-beta T cells came out of several hundred graft clones that had expanded. At day 60, the high TCRbeta diversity found in some patients originated from recipient T cells and thymic progenitors that had survived.

This CDR3 contains 15 residues. With 3 bases removed from V and 0 bases from J, the gap between germline ends came to 10 bases. Germline loops: CDR1 SGHRS, CDR2 YFSETQ. This specimen consisted of PBMCs, mostly from graft donor cells, obtained 360 days after TCRalphabeta/CD19-depleted stem cell transplant. This chain joins TRBV5-1 and TRBJ2-1; tentative D call: TRBD2 (7 bases). This TCR was recovered from a female patient aged 2-15 years who had a stem cell transplant for congenital amegakaryocytic thrombocytopenia, so the T cells may come from the graft donor. The CDR3 DNA is TGCGCCAGCAGCTCGGCGGGGGCCTCCTACAATGAGCAGTTCTTC. It encodes CASSSAGASYNEQFF.